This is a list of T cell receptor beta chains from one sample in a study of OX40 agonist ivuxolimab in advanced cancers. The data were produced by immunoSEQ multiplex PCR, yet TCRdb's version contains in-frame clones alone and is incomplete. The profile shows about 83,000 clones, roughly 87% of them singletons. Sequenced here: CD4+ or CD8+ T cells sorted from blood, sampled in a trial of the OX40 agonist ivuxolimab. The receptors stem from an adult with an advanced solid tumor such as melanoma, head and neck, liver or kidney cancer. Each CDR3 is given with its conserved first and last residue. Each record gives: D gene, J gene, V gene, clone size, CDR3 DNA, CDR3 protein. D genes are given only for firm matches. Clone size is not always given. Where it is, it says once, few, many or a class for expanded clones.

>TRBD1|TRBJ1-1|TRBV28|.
TGTGCCAGCAGTTTATCGACAGGGATAGCTGAAGCTTTCTTT
CASSLSTGIAEAFF
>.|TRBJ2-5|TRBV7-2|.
TGTGCCAGCAGCTTAGTAGCGGTGGAGGAGACCCAGTACTTC
CASSLVAVEETQYF
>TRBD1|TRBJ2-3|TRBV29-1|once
TGCAGCACCCTCGGGGGACAGGGGACAAAAATCACAGATACGCAGTATTTT
CSTLGGQGTKITDTQYF
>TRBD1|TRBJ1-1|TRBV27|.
TGTGCCAGCAGTCCCCAACCGGGACAGGGAAGAACTGAAGCTTTCTTT
CASSPQPGQGRTEAFF
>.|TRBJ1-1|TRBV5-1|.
TGCGCCAGCAGTACGGGGGACACTGAAGCTTTCTTT
CASSTGDTEAFF
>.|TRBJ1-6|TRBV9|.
TGTGCCAGCAGCCCAACACCGGGGCTGGATAATTCACCCCTCCACTTT
CASSPTPGLDNSPLHF
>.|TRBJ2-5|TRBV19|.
TGTGCCAGTAGTATAGACCGTTCGGAGACCCAGTACTTC
CASSIDRSETQYF
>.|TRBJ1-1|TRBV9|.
TGTGCCAGCAGCCTTAGGGGCGGAAACACTGAAGCTTTCTTT
CASSLRGGNTEAFF
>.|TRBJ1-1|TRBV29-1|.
TGCAGCGTTTCGCAGCTTGAAGCTTTCTTT
CSVSQLEAFF
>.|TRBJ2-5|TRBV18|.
TGTGCCAGCTCACCGAACCGAGAGACCCAGTACTTC
CASSPNRETQYF
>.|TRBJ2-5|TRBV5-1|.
TGCGCCAGCAGCCATGCCGGGGCCATCCAAGAGACCCAGTACTTC
CASSHAGAIQETQYF
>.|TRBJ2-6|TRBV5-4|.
TGTGCCAGCAGCCGGGGGCGGGGCTCTGGGGCCAACGTCCTGACTTTC
CASSRGRGSGANVLTF
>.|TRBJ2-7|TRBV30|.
TGTGCCTGGAGTTCGACCAGGGGACCCTACGAGCAGTACTTC
CAWSSTRGPYEQYF
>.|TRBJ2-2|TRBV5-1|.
TGCGCCAGCAGCTTGGTTTTTGCGGCCACCCCGACCGGGGAGCTGTTTTTT
CASSLVFAATPTGELFF
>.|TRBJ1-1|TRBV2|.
TGTGCCACCCAAAGGGGGGGACGGTCGGCTGAAGCTTTCTTT
CATQRGGRSAEAFF
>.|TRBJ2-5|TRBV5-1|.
TGCGCCAGCAGCTCAGTACCCGGGGGGACCCAGTACTTC
CASSSVPGGTQYF
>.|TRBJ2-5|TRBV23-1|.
TGCGCCAGCAGTCAACCCGGGACACGGCAAGAGACCCAGTACTTC
CASSQPGTRQETQYF
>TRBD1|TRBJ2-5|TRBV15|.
TGTGCCACCAGCAGAGATAGAGGGGGCGGGGAGACCCAGTACTTC
CATSRDRGGGETQYF
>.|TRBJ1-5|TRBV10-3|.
TGTGCCATCAGAGGCTCAGTCAATCAGCCCCAGCATTTT
CAIRGSVNQPQHF
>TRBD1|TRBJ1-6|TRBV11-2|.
TGTGCCAGCAGCCTCCCAGGGGGGACTAATCTACCCCTCCACTTT
CASSLPGGTNLPLHF
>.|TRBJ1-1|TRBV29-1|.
TGCAGCGCATCGGGCCAGAACACTGAAGCTTTCTTT
CSASGQNTEAFF
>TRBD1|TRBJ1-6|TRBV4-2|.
TGTGCCAGCAGCCAGGGAGGACAGGTGGGATCACCCCTCCACTTT
CASSQGGQVGSPLHF
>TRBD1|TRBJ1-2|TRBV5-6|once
TGTGCCAGCAGCTTGGAGGGACAGGGTATGCGGGGCTACACCTTC
CASSLEGQGMRGYTF
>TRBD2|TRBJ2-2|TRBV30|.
TGTGCCTGGGACCCCTACAGGGGACTAGCGGGGGCCCTAGGGCACACCGGGGAGCTGTTTTTT
CAWDPYRGLAGALGHTGELFF
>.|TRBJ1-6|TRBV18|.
TGTGCCAGCTCACCACTAGATCAGGGAAATTCACCCCTCCACTTT
CASSPLDQGNSPLHF
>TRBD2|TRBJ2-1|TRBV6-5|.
TGTGCCAGCAGTTTCCGTAGCGGGGGGTCCTACAATGAGCAGTTCTTC
CASSFRSGGSYNEQFF
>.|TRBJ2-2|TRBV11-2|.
TGTGCCAGCGCGGGACCAAACACCGGGGAGCTGTTTTTT
CASAGPNTGELFF
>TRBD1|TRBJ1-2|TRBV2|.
TGTGCCAGCAGGTCCGGGACAGCCTTTAACTATGGCTACACCTTC
CASRSGTAFNYGYTF
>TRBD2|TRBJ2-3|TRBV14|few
TGTGCCAGCAGCGACCTAGCGGCCATGGATACGCAGTATTTT
CASSDLAAMDTQYF
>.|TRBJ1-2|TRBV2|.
TGTGCCAGCAGTGAAGGGACGGGGGGCGGCTACACCTTC
CASSEGTGGGYTF
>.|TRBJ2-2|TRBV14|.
TGTGCCAGCAGCCACGCGGGGGCACCGCTGACCGGGGAGCTGTTTTTT
CASSHAGAPLTGELFF
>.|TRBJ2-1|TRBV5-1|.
TGCGCCAGCAGCTTGGCCTCCCAGGGGTTCTTC
CASSLASQGFF
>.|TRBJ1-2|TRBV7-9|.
TGTGCCAGCAGCTTCGACCTCGGGGATGGCTATGGCTACACCTTC
CASSFDLGDGYGYTF
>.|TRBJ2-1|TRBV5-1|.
TGCGCCAGCAGCCCCCAGGGGAGCGGCAATGAGCAGTTCTTC
CASSPQGSGNEQFF
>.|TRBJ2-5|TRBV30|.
TGTGCCTGTAATTCTGGTGGCAGCTACCAAGAGACCCAGTACTTC
CACNSGGSYQETQYF
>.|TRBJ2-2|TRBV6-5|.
TGTGCCAGCAGTCATAGGCGGTCGAACACCGGGGAGCTGTTTTTT
CASSHRRSNTGELFF
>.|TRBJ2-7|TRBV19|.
TGTGCCAGTAGTATAGTTGGTCAGAGCAACTACGAGCAGTACTTC
CASSIVGQSNYEQYF
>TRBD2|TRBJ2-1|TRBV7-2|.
TGTGCCAGCAGGGGTGGGACTAGCGGCTACAATGAGCAGTTCTTC
CASRGGTSGYNEQFF
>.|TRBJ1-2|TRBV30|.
TGTGCCTATCTTAGGCGGGCTAACTATGGCTACACCTTC
CAYLRRANYGYTF
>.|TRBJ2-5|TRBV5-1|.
TGCGCCAGCAGCCCCTTAACGGAGACCCAGTACTTC
CASSPLTETQYF
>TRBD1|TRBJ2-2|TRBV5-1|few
TGCGCCAGCAGCTTGGTCCCCGGGACAGGGGTCGGGGAGCTGTTTTTT
CASSLVPGTGVGELFF
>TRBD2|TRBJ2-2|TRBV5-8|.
TGTGCCAGCAGCTTGGGGACGTCTAGCGGGAACACCGGGGAGCTGTTTTTT
CASSLGTSSGNTGELFF
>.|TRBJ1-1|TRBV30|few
TGTGCCTGGAGTGTTCAGGGGACTGAAGCTTTCTTT
CAWSVQGTEAFF
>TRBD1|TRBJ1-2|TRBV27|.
TGTGCCAGCAGTTTATCCGGGACAGGGGGCATCGGTGGCTACACCTTC
CASSLSGTGGIGGYTF
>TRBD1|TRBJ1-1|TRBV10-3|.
TGTGCCATCAGGACGGGACAGGGGGACACTGAAGCTTTCTTT
CAIRTGQGDTEAFF
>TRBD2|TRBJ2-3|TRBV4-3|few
TGCGCCAGCAGCTACGAAGCGGGGGGTAAAGATACGCAGTATTTT
CASSYEAGGKDTQYF
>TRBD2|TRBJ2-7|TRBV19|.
TGTGCCAGTAGTACCAAGCGGGGGGGGAACTACGAGCAGTACTTC
CASSTKRGGNYEQYF
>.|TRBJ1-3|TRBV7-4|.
TGTGCCAGCAGCGGCAGGGTTCTTAAAAACACCATATATTTT
CASSGRVLKNTIYF
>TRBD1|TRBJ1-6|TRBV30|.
TGTGCCTGGAGAGAGAAACAGGGGGATAATTCACCCCTCCACTTT
CAWREKQGDNSPLHF
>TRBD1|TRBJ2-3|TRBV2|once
TGTGCCAGCAGACAGGGACAGAGCACAGATACGCAGTATTTT
CASRQGQSTDTQYF
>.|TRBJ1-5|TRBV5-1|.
TGCGCCAGCAGCTATGACGGGAATCAGCCCCAGCATTTT
CASSYDGNQPQHF
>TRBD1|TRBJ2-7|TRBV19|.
TGTGCCAGTACAGGGGGACAGAACGAGCAGTACTTC
CASTGGQNEQYF
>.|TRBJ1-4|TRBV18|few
TGTGCCAGCTCACTCTGGACGGAAGATAATGAAAAACTGTTTTTT
CASSLWTEDNEKLFF
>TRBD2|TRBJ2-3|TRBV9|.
TGTGCCAGCAGCCCACGGACTAGCGGTTCCACAGATACGCAGTATTTT
CASSPRTSGSTDTQYF
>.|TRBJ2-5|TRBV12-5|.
TGTGCTAGTGGACCCGACAGGCAAGAGACCCAGTACTTC
CASGPDRQETQYF
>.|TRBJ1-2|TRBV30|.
TGTGCCTGGAGAGCAGGGTTCCTTACCTATGGCTACACCTTC
CAWRAGFLTYGYTF
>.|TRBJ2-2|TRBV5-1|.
TGCGCCAGCAACCGGGTTCCAAACACCGGGGAGCTGTTTTTT
CASNRVPNTGELFF
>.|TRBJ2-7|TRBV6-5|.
TGTGCCGCACAGGGGGGGCCATCTTCCTACGAGCAGTACTTC
CAAQGGPSSYEQYF
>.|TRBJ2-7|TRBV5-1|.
TGCGCCAGCAGCTTGGATGGTCTCAACGTCTACGAGCAGTACTTC
CASSLDGLNVYEQYF
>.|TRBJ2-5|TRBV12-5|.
TGTGCTAGTGGCCCAGGGGGGCCTCCGCAAGAGACCCAGTACTTC
CASGPGGPPQETQYF